The 16 T cell receptor beta chains below were found in one sample sequenced in a study of metastatic and nonmetastatic thyroid tumors. TCRdb recomputed clones from the PCR reads via MiXCR. The data contain roughly 71,000 clones, roughly 18% of them singletons. Patients had received no treatment of any kind before thyroid surgery. The sequenced material came from blood. The receptors originated from a female donor with papillary thyroid cancer or a benign thyroid nodule (not recorded which). Some clones in this sample may be carry-over from other donors' samples.

This clone was observed many times. V usage is TRBV6-1 and J usage is TRBJ2-3; 8 nucleotides line up with TRBD1. Germline loops: CDR1 MNHNS, CDR2 SASEGT. V lost 2 bases and J lost 2; bases outside the gene matches: 6. The CDR3 consists of 16 residues. CDR3 in DNA: TGTGCCAGCAGTGAACGGGGGACAGGCTACACAGATACGCAGTATTTT. It encodes CASSERGTGYTDTQYF.

This clone has only a few counts. This chain connects TRBV10-3 to TRBJ2-7; 7 bases are a match to TRBD1. In germline, CDR1 is ENHRY, CDR2 SYGVKD. The CDR3 has 12 residues. The V segment lost 3 bases and the J segment 5 bases; nucleotides outside the gene matches: 1. The CDR3 loop is CAISEGGNEQYF. The CDR3, as DNA: TGTGCCATCAGTGAAGGGGGCAACGAGCAGTACTTC.

In this sample, this clone turned up many times. V usage is TRBV12-3 or TRBV12-4 and J usage is TRBJ2-1; D is possibly TRBD1 or TRBD2 (5 bases each). V lost 3 bases and J lost 6, with 12 bases in between. The CDR3 length is 14 residues. The CDR3 sequence: CASSFGTGRNEQFF. The CDR3 DNA reads as TGTGCCAGCAGTTTTGGGACGGGCCGCAATGAGCAGTTCTTC.

This chain connects TRBV20-1 to TRBJ1-2; 7 bases are a match to TRBD1. CDR1 DFQATT and CDR2 SNEGSKA come from the germline V gene (reference sequence). The CDR3 spans 14 residues. V was pared by 1 base and J by 3 bases, with 5 bases of the junction left unmatched. The CDR3 DNA sequence: TGCAGTGCTAGAGTTCAGGGGGAGTACTATGGCTACACCTTC. It is translated as CSARVQGEYYGYTF.

This clone was counted at least ten times. The chain uses TRBV5-6 and TRBJ2-7; D is perhaps TRBD2 (6 bases). From germline, CDR1 is SGHDT and CDR2 YYEEEE. The CDR3 spans 13 residues. Trimming stripped 3 bases from V and 6 bases from J, with 13 bases between. CDR3 bases: TGTGCCAGCAGCTACTGGGAGGCTGGCGAGCAGTACTTC. Encoded protein: CASSYWEAGEQYF.

There are many counts of this clone. V gene TRBV10-2 combines with J gene TRBJ2-7; no clear D. Trimming removed 0 bases from V and 2 bases from J, with 8 bases in between. The CDR3 has 14 amino acids. From germline, CDR1 is WSHSY and CDR2 SAAADI. The CDR3 DNA reads as TGCGCCAGCAGTGAGTCAGGGATTACCTACGAGCAGTACTTC. Its translation: CASSESGITYEQYF.

In its sample, this clone was seen many times. The gene calls are TRBV5-6 and TRBJ1-3; D is unresolved. The CDR3 consists of 15 residues. Trimming removed 2 bases at V and 3 bases at J, with 12 bases between. In germline, CDR1 is SGHDT, CDR2 YYEEEE. The CDR3 nucleotides are TGTGCCAGCAGCTTCTGGGGATCGCTTGGAAACACCATATATTTT. The encoded protein is CASSFWGSLGNTIYF. Based on the CDR3 plus reference TRBV5-6 and TRBJ1-3, the full variable domain is DAGVTQSPTHLIKTRGQQVTLRCSPKSGHDTVSWYQQALGQGPQFIFQYYEEEERQRGNFPDRFSGHQFPNYSSELNVNALLLGDSALYLCASSFWGSLGNTIYFGEGSWLTVV.

This chain's CDR3 is CASSLGHQQYF. The CDR3 nucleotides read TGTGCCAGCAGTTTGGGACACCAGCAGTACTTC. The V and J genes are TRBV27 and TRBJ2-7; a weak D match, TRBD1 (6 bases). Trimming left V 3 bases short and J 8 bases short, with 8 bases between. The CDR3 extends over 11 amino acids. The germline gives CDR1 MNHEY, CDR2 SMNVEV (reference sequence).

This clone was counted many times. The chain joins TRBV19 to TRBJ1-2; D perhaps matches TRBD1 (5 bases). Trimming took off 3 bases at V and 4 bases at J, with 12 bases between the two ends. The CDR3 has 14 amino acids. Germline V gene data show CDR1 as LNHDA and CDR2 as SQIVND (reference sequence). CDR3 in DNA: TGTGCCAGTAGTATTAGAGCAGGGATCTATGGCTACACCTTC. It encodes CASSIRAGIYGYTF.

This clone was observed at least ten times. A clone one base away is much larger, so this may be a read error. V and J are TRBV5-1 and TRBJ1-1, with D uncertain. Trimming cost V 0 bases and J 0 bases, with 15 bases left between them. Germline V CDR1 and CDR2: SGHRS, YFSETQ. This CDR3 is built from 17 residues. This chain's CDR3 is CASSLGRVRILNTEAFF. DNA of the CDR3: TGCGCCAGCAGCTTGGGTCGGGTGAGGATTTTGAACACTGAAGCTTTCTTT.

This clone was counted ten times or more. The chain carries TRBV28 and TRBJ2-2; 7 bases line up with TRBD2. The germline gives CDR1 MDHEN, CDR2 SYDVKM. The CDR3 spans 16 residues. Trimming took 3 bases from V and 4 from J; bases not matched to a gene: 8. This chain's CDR3 is CASSFREAGITGELFF. DNA of the CDR3: TGTGCCAGCAGTTTCAGGGAAGCGGGAATCACCGGGGAGCTGTTTTTT.

In its sample, this clone was seen many times. This rearrangement joins TRBV2 to TRBJ1-3; D is possibly TRBD1 (5 bases). This CDR3 is 16 amino acids long. In germline, CDR1 is SNHLY, CDR2 FYNNEI. V was shortened by 1 base and J by 3 bases, with 13 bases between the two germline ends. The CDR3 sequence is CASSEEGVSNGNTIYF. The CDR3 coding sequence is TGTGCCAGCAGTGAAGAAGGGGTTAGTAATGGAAACACCATATATTTT.

This clone was picked up many times. J is TRBJ2-6 and V is TRBV7-6, with TRBD1 matching over 12 bases. The CDR3 is made up of 17 amino acids. The junction had 9 bases not matched to a gene; V was cut back by 4 bases and J by 8 bases. Germline V gene sequence: CDR1 SGHVS, CDR2 FNYEAQ. The CDR3 DNA sequence: TGTGCCAGCAGCTCAGGGACAGGGGGCTTCGCGACCAACGTCCTGACTTTC. Translated: CASSSGTGGFATNVLTF.

Note on this clone: A junction boundary mismatches the germline segment, possibly from a read error. V usage is TRBV19 and J usage is TRBJ1-1; a weak D match, TRBD1 (5 bases). The CDR3 is made up of 13 amino acids. Germline assignment: CDR1 LNHDA and CDR2 SQIVND (reference sequence). Written as DNA, the CDR3 is TGTGCCAGTAGTCTTTGGGGGAACACTGGAGCTTTCTTT. This gives the protein CASSLWGNTGAFF.

The table lists this clone with a few counts. The chain has TRBV27 and TRBJ1-4; weak D call: TRBD1 (5 bases). Trimming cost V 6 bases and J 12 bases, with 14 bases left between them. The CDR3 covers 12 residues. Germline CDR1 MNHEY, CDR2 SMNVEV (reference sequence). The CDR3 sequence is CASSPNARELFF. CDR3 DNA: TGTGCCAGCAGCCCAAATGCCAGGGAACTGTTTTTT.

The V and J genes are TRBV10-3 and TRBJ1-5, with 7 positions matching TRBD1. Looked up from germline, CDR1 is ENHRY and CDR2 is SYGVKD. V gave up 11 bases and J gave up 3 bases; unmatched junction bases: 10. The CDR3 consists of 14 residues. Here the CDR3 DNA reads TGTGCCGTGTGGACAGGAGCTAACAATCAGCCCCAGCATTTT. Amino acid sequence: CAVWTGANNQPQHF.